Each of the 5 T cell receptor beta chains below was sequenced from the same sample in a study of CD8 T cells in ankylosing spondylitis (dated by TCRdb to 2017 to 2019). Results and caveats for the whole study, not just this receptor: Blood from ankylosing spondylitis patients appeared to be characterized by a TCR beta motif composed of eight or nine highly homologous amino acid variants.

Library preparation was by 5' RACE. TCRdb shows the sequencer as Illumina HiSeq 2500. TCRdb ran its own pipeline on the public reads, namely fastp trimming at Q25 and MiXCR clone calling, and kept in-frame beta chains. Each record represents a unique CDR3 protein, reported with the most common genes and DNA among its rows. The table for this sample lists about 800,000 distinct CDR3 sequences; about 11% of them were counted only once. The ten most abundant clones make up approximately 0.51% of the sample. Their cognate antigens are unknown. Material for sequencing was blood, either unsorted or a sorted T cell fraction (not recorded which). These receptor sequences come from a male donor with ankylosing spondylitis.

This clonotype was detected a few times. V is TRBV20-1 and J is TRBJ2-5; D gene uncertain. Germline CDR1 and CDR2: DFQATT and SNEGSKA (reference sequence). This CDR3 spans 13 amino acids. The germline V and J ends were trimmed by 6 bases and 5 bases, with 16 bases remaining between them. The DNA for the CDR3 is TGCAGTGCCACCCCCTTACAGTACGAGACCCAGTACTTC. It specifies CSATPLQYETQYF.

This clonotype was seen a handful of times. The rearrangement links TRBV6-5 to TRBJ2-2; 10 bases match TRBD2. The CDR3 totals 14 residues. Per the germline V gene, CDR1 is MNHEY and CDR2 is SVGAGI. V gave up 4 bases and J gave up 5 bases; unmatched junction bases: 1. The DNA for the CDR3 is TGTGCCAGCAGTTGGACTAGCGGAACCGGGGAGCTGTTTTTT. This codes for CASSWTSGTGELFF.

CDR3 bases: TGTGCCAGCAGTTTACTCCTGGCAGGGGAGATGGCTGAAGCTTTCTTT. It encodes CASSLLLAGEMAEAFF. The V and J genes are TRBV6-5 and TRBJ1-1; the D gene is possibly TRBD1 (6 bases). CDR1 and CDR2 from the germline V gene are MNHEY and SVGAGI. Trimming removed 4 bases at V and 6 bases at J, with 21 bases between. The CDR3 consists of 16 residues.

In its sample, this clonotype was seen a few times. The chain's CDR3 is CASRGQFVTNTGELFF. For the CDR3, the DNA is TGTGCCAGCAGAGGACAGTTCGTAACGAACACCGGGGAGCTGTTTTTT. The chain couples TRBV6-2 or TRBV6-3 to TRBJ2-2; possibly TRBD1 for D (6 bases). CDR3 length equals 16 residues. From germline, CDR1 is MNHEY and CDR2 SVGEGT. V gave up 6 bases and J gave up 0 bases, with 14 bases separating them.

This clonotype was recorded a few times. The chain uses TRBV7-6 and TRBJ1-5; perhaps TRBD1 as D (5 bases). Germline V lookup: CDR1 SGHVS, CDR2 FNYEAQ. Deletions cut 1 base from V and 6 bases from J, with 10 bases between. The CDR3 is 14 amino acids. CDR3 DNA sequence: TGTGCCAGCAGCTTAGAGGGGTATGGTCAGCCCCAGCATTTT. It translates to CASSLEGYGQPQHF. The variable domain in full, with the rest retrieved from reference TRBV7-6 and TRBJ1-5, is GAGVSQSPRYKVTKRGQDVALRCDPISGHVSLYWYRQALGQGPEFLTYFNYEAQQDKSGLPNDRFSAERPEGSISTLTIQRTEQRDSAMYRCASSLEGYGQPQHFGDGTRLSIL.